Within the sample, the clone carrying this T cell receptor (beta chain) is medium-sized (0.01 to 0.1%). No antigen is known for it. Kept together in coculture, the mixed lymphocyte reaction cells spent 6 days at 37°C. The entry originates in a study of siplizumab effects on memory and regulatory T cells. Only in-frame clones appear in the TCRdb table, and some are missing; sequencing was by immunoSEQ multiplex PCR. The sample contains approximately 10,000 clones, approximately 42% of which appear only once. V gave up 3 bases and J gave up 3 bases, with 15 bases separating them. The CDR3 has 16 residues. Looked up from germline, CDR1 is SGHRS and CDR2 is YFSETQ.

The sequencing sample was made of CFSE-low (dividing) CD4+ T cells sorted from an allogeneic mixed lymphocyte reaction. The gene calls are TRBV5-1 and TRBJ1-4, with a possible D match to TRBD1 (6 bases). The receptor comes from a human donor in good health; the cells came from an allogeneic mixed lymphocyte reaction. The CDR3: CASSSGQTFPNEKLFF. CDR3 sequence (DNA): TGCGCCAGCAGCTCCGGACAGACATTCCCTAATGAAAAACTGTTTTTT.